Given below is one T cell receptor beta chain in context. Its cognate antigen is unknown. A much bigger clone sits one base away, suggesting this may be a read error. V dropped 7 bases and J dropped 5; count of bases not matched to a gene: 16. The CDR3 has 15 amino acids. Germline assignment: CDR1 DFQATT and CDR2 SNEGSKA (reference sequence). The entry originates in a study of blood T cells in healthy people across ages. The authors ran a second PCR of 7 to 11 cycles using a sample-barcoded 5' primer and a J-beta primer mix. Each CDR3 protein is one row after TCRdb ran MiXCR on the 5' RACE reads. The data hold roughly 900,000 distinct CDR3 sequences, with more than 25% observed a single time. Study findings and constraints: It was the long-lived donors that had more naive CD4+ cells and higher diversity than aged donors.

The TCR originated in a woman older than 75 in good health. The rearrangement joins TRBV20-1 to TRBJ2-5, with TRBD1 matching 7 bases. The sample was blood. Written as DNA, the CDR3 is TGCAGTGTTACTAACCCGACAGGGAGAGGGGAGACCCAGTACTTC. Its protein product is CSVTNPTGRGETQYF.